This T cell receptor (beta chain) was captured in a study of cytomegalovirus exposure and HLA in healthy donors (dated by TCRdb to 2015 to 2018). For context, the study as a whole: In an earlier analysis of some 610 of the donors, about 260 Gb of sequence data and some 100 million unique TCR beta sequences from about 190 million T cells were reported. Using immunosequencing, the study profiled T cell repertoires from 666 subjects and related those repertoires to cytomegalovirus serostatus. The study aimed to test whether cataloging public T cell receptors could reveal signatures of past pathogen exposure. Roughly 5 DR-DQ haplotypes were handled as single units for association and clustering because linkage in the cohort was strong. Approximately 310 gigabases of sequencing data and 75 million to 85 million unique TCR sequences made up an early release that covered 640 HLA-typed donors. In a later genetic analysis, genome-wide SNP genotypes for about three fifths of the 666 donors were used, and that subset was treated as a discovery cohort. Of the 300 to 450 genotyped donors, roughly 76% were placed in the genetic ancestry cluster associated with self-reported Caucasian donors. The study combined high-throughput TCR immunosequencing, statistical association of individual TCRs with disease status, and machine learning to predict cytomegalovirus infection status. Rather than drawing on any new phenotypic data, the later analysis identified candidate immune exposures from TCR beta sequences and the way those sequences occurred across donors. All discovery cohort repertoires had been generated on a single sequencing platform. In addition to the first cohort of 666 subjects, a separate validation cohort of approximately 120 different subjects was used. HLA typing covered class I and class II loci at four-digit resolution. On average, around 230,000 unique TCR beta nucleotide sequences were sequenced per donor among about 400 genotyped donors of the cohort, with around 19% of those sequences being non-productive. To study patterns of TCR occurrence, a later analysis re-analyzed previously published TCR beta repertoires from 550 to 800 donors and added high-resolution HLA genotyping. An earlier analysis of several hundred of the donors applied high-throughput TCR beta sequencing to assess whether each TCR beta V gene segment acted as functional or pseudogenic. Typing coverage differed by locus: A, B, C, DRB1 and DQB1 were typed in roughly 620-630 donors, DQA1 in approximately 520, DPA1 in around 600, and DPB1 in just under 480. Donor age, sex, ethnicity and CMV serostatus were compiled alongside the repertoire data.

Preparation of the library involved the immunoSEQ multiplex PCR assay. The multiplex PCR relied on a mix of 60 forward primers for TCR Vbeta segments and 13 reverse primers for TCR Jbeta segments. A multiplex PCR assay on genomic DNA amplified the CDR3 region of rearranged TCR beta genes. The amplified TCR beta libraries were sequenced on the Illumina HiSeq System as 87-base-pair reads. Regarding the original processing steps: Across the 600 to 700 repertoires, a later analysis counted roughly 84 million unique TCR beta chains, 9.5 million to 12 million of which were shared by at least two donors. To remove PCR and sequencing errors, raw reads were error-corrected and collapsed into unique sequences using a nearest-neighbor algorithm that merged closely related sequences. To assign V, D and J gene segments, CDR3 sequences were aligned to IMGT reference sequences. Each retained sequence needed at least a six-nucleotide match to both a V gene segment and a J gene segment. A rearrangement was called productive if the CDR3 had no stop codons and remained in frame with V and J, and every other rearrangement was called non-productive. CDR3 was defined according to IMGT convention as the region running from the second conserved V-encoded cysteine to the conserved J-encoded phenylalanine. The earlier analysis of some 550 of the donors excluded any sequence lacking an unambiguous match to a single V gene segment. In an earlier analysis of about 590 of the donors, a V segment was called functional when productive rearrangements were above 56.7%, and segregating when the standard deviation between donors exceeded 5%. A statistical classification framework was built to diagnose cytomegalovirus status from the catalog of TCR beta chain sequences. A later analysis assigned V and J genes by comparing TCR nucleotide sequences with IMGT/GENE-DB human TR gene sequences. In a later analysis, CDR3 sequences and most-parsimonious VDJ recombination scenarios were assigned using the TCRdist pipeline. In a later analysis, each TCR beta chain was defined by its CDR3 amino acid sequence together with its V-gene family, and reads without a unique V-gene family were excluded. In a later analysis, 450 to 600 highly shared, low-generation-probability nucleotide sequences were removed to address suspected cross-contamination and a sequencing artifact. In a later analysis, a clonal expansion index was calculated for each public chain from normalized within-repertoire ranks of inferred template counts. Generation probabilities in a later analysis came from a VDJ recombination model fitted to out-of-frame rearrangements, and those results were checked against IGoR. In a later analysis, TCR-TCR, TCR-HLA and TCR-CMV co-occurrence was scored with hypergeometric tests, and a repertoire-size bias correction was applied to TCR pairs. To estimate false discovery rates, a later analysis permuted the HLA or CMV assignments 20 times. In a later analysis, co-occurring TCRs were grouped using DBSCAN, with TCRdist sequence similarity added in when clustering inside HLA-allele-positive subsets. Co-occurrence clustering excluded repertoires with fewer than 30,000 or more than 120,000 public chains, plus five with anomalous nucleotide sharing. Here the immuneACCESS table is served through TCRdb, limited to in-frame sequences with V and J called. Missing clones are a known gap in these copies; in checked studies unresolved V genes cover under half, and the rest lacks a known reason. D and trimming were read from the DNA, whereas the V and J calls and clone size are those reported in that table. This sample lists more than 95,000 clones; 60% to 80% were detected once. Approximately 16% of the sample comes from the top ten.

A note on this clone: Its antigen remains undetermined. Per-base quality was not reported, and no clone a single base away is much larger than it.

Counted from cysteine to phenylalanine, this CDR3 has 15 amino acids. Just CDR3 DNA is preserved here, 45 bases in frame from base 1. For this chain, trimming is 1 base at the V end and 4 bases at the J end, and the number of junction bases without a gene match is 6. The germline V gene encodes CDR1 SGHNT and CDR2 YENEEA. Points the paper makes about the study in general: A later analysis found that HLA-associated TCR beta chains were more clonally expanded and had lower generation probabilities than equally common non-associated chains. Most TCR sequences were observed very rarely across donors, whereas some public TCRs were present in many individuals. Because the 87-base-pair reads could not distinguish some IMGT-functional V segments, including TRBV6-2 and TRBV6-3, those segments were excluded. In vitro tests confirmed that a few of the cytomegalovirus-associated TCR beta chains recognize cytomegalovirus antigens. Because counts were too low, roughly 18 rarely observed V segments, including chromosome 9 orphons, were left out of the earlier analysis of 500 to 750 of the donors. Because some donors lacked HLA typing at each locus, the association tests relied only on the typed subset. A cluster of highly shared sequence variants was judged likely to be a technical artifact of the sequencing pipeline. Linkage disequilibrium might explain the correlated functional status among segregating V segments, but an unknown experimental factor could not be ruled out. V-gene and J-gene trimming of TCR beta chains was associated with a missense DCLRE1C variant in a later genetic analysis, and the association was replicated in an independent cohort. The classifier was reported to diagnose cytomegalovirus status with high specificity and sensitivity in both the original and validation cohorts. The cohort was sequenced for TCR beta chains only, and without alpha or paired-chain data the features that could be detected were limited. CMV serostatus was the only immune exposure information available for the cohort. According to a later genetic analysis, donors in an Asian-associated ancestry cluster had fewer N-insertions in productive TCRs than the roughly 660-donor mean. A further reported finding was that TCR beta sequences accurately predicted the HLA-A and HLA-B alleles for most subjects in the first cohort. Roughly uniform sequencing depth across donors was assumed in presence/absence analyses, although this assumption may not hold. In an earlier analysis of some 540 of the donors, most TCR beta V segments appeared in productive rearrangements about 87% or about 30% of the time, broadly matching IMGT annotations. When HLA alleles, especially DR and DQ, strongly co-occurred, TCR associations were difficult to assign to individual alleles. A later analysis found that TCR association rates varied across HLA loci, with DRB1 alleles showing the most associated TCRs and HLA-C alleles the fewest. Several of the top co-occurrence clusters appeared to be linked to parvovirus B19, influenza, CMV and Epstein-Barr virus, according to a later analysis. In a later analysis, 16,951 TCR beta sequences were associated with specific HLA alleles at a false discovery rate of 0.05. A total of 150 to 200 TCR beta chains were listed by the study as associated with cytomegalovirus. According to the authors, the approach could potentially be generalized to other disease states and immunological phenotypes. A later analysis found that most CMV-associated TCR beta chains appeared HLA-restricted, with HLA associations seemingly driven largely by CMV exposure.

In total, roughly 670 healthy bone marrow donors made up the cohort. At the time of sampling, every cohort member was nominally healthy, though immune exposures that went unrecorded were likely present. The donor tested CMV seropositive, placing the donor among the 250 to 300 seropositive members of the cohort. A peripheral blood sample was provided by each donor, and peripheral blood mononuclear cells were used for TCR beta sequencing. The Qiagen DNeasy Blood Extraction Kit was used to extract genomic DNA from the blood cell samples. Recombination linked TRBV11-3 to TRBJ2-7, with TRBD1 matching 8 junction bases. The sequencing input was PBMCs. The source of this sequence is a man aged 45 to 65 in good health and CMV-seropositive. The nucleotides read TGTGCCAGCAGCTTAGGAGGGGGACAGGCTTACGAGCAGTACTTC. It translates as CASSLGGGQAYEQYF.